These 9 T cell receptor beta chains originate from one sample sequenced in a study of shared clonotypes between healthy human individuals. The table came from immunoSEQ multiplex PCR; TCRdb's copy has only in-frame clones and leaves some out. The data contain approximately 2,300,000 clones, under 95% of them singletons. The sample consisted of naive CD4+ T cells from PBMCs. Specified subset: CD45RA+ positively selected. The receptors originated from a man aged 18-30 years in good health. Some clones in this sample may be carry-over from other donors' samples.

In regard to this clone: In the same sample, other DNA sequences code for this CDR3. The chain couples TRBV7-9 to TRBJ1-2; D gene ambiguous. The CDR3 runs to 15 residues. Germline V gene sequence: CDR1 SEHNR, CDR2 FQNEAQ (reference sequence). V dropped 1 base and J dropped 2 bases, with 11 bases sitting between them. CDR3 sequence (DNA): TGTGCCAGCAGCTTAGTTGGGGTGCCCAACTATGGCTACACCTTC. This codes for CASSLVGVPNYGYTF.

This chain joins TRBV5-5 and TRBJ2-2; the D is unclear. Germline V gene data show CDR1 as SGHKS and CDR2 as YYEKEE (reference sequence). Trimming took 2 bases from V and 5 from J, leaving 10 bases between them. The CDR3 has 14 residues. CDR3 sequence (DNA): TGTGCCAGCAGCTTTGCGACCGCAACCGGGGAGCTGTTTTTT. Protein sequence: CASSFATATGELFF. Full variable domain (outside the CDR3, taken from reference TRBV5-5 and TRBJ2-2): DAGVTQSPTHLIKTRGQQVTLRCSPISGHKSVSWYQQVLGQGPQFIFQYYEKEERGRGNFPDRFSARQFPNYSSELNVNALLLGDSALYLCASSFATATGELFFGEGSRLTVL.

V and J are TRBV7-2 and TRBJ2-7; 9 bases are a match to TRBD1. Germline V gene sequence: CDR1 SGHTA, CDR2 FQGNSA. Trimming cost V 10 bases and J 2 bases; bases outside gene matches: 9. There are 14 residues in the CDR3. CDR3 DNA: TGTGCCACAGCCCCGGGACAGGGTGCCTACGAGCAGTACTTC. This gives the protein CATAPGQGAYEQYF.

This chain joins TRBV30 and TRBJ1-4; no firm D call. The CDR3 length is 11 residues. CDR1 is GTSNPN, CDR2 SVGIG, per germline (reference sequence). V lost 3 bases and J 8 bases, leaving 7 bases between the germline ends. CDR3 DNA sequence: TGTGCCTGGAGCAGTGGGGAAAAACTGTTTTTT. Its translation: CAWSSGEKLFF.

The CDR3 reads CAILDRDLADTQYF. The CDR3 DNA sequence: TGTGCCATCCTCGACAGGGACCTGGCAGATACGCAGTATTTT. The V and J genes are TRBV10-3 and TRBJ2-3, with 7 bases fitting TRBD1. CDR1 ENHRY and CDR2 SYGVKD come from the germline V gene. This CDR3 spans 14 amino acids. The ends lost 8 bases at V and 4 bases at J; junction bases unmatched: 9.

The V gene is TRBV10-3, the J gene TRBJ2-3; a possible D gene is TRBD2 (6 bases). The CDR3 spans 16 residues. V was cut by 7 bases and J by 0 bases, with 17 bases left in between. Germline CDR1 ENHRY, CDR2 SYGVKD. The CDR3 spells CAITPRSGASTDTQYF. The CDR3 bases are TGTGCCATCACTCCTCGATCGGGAGCTAGCACAGATACGCAGTATTTT.

The V gene is TRBV5-1, the J gene TRBJ2-3, with no clear D. Germline V gives CDR1 SGHRS, CDR2 YFSETQ. This CDR3 spans 14 amino acids. V was clipped by 5 bases and J by 2 bases, with 12 bases between them. In nucleotides, the CDR3 is TGCGCCAGCAGAATGTATGTAGACACAGATACGCAGTATTTT. Its translation is CASRMYVDTDTQYF.

This clone was counted once. V gene TRBV28 combines with J gene TRBJ2-5; D remains unclear. The CDR3 has 13 amino acids. Trimming pared 7 bases from V and 5 bases from J, leaving 14 bases between. Germline loops: CDR1 MDHEN, CDR2 SYDVKM. The DNA of the CDR3 is TGTGCCAGCATCGGGTCAGGATGGGAGACCCAGTACTTC. This translates into CASIGSGWETQYF.

The rearrangement links TRBV2 to TRBJ2-1; TRBD2 matches 7 bases. Germline trimming cut 9 bases from V and 4 bases from J; bases unmatched to any gene: 9. In germline, CDR1 is SNHLY, CDR2 FYNNEI. This CDR3 is 14 amino acids long. The CDR3 sequence: CASELGTTYNEQFF. The CDR3 DNA sequence: TGTGCCAGTGAATTGGGGACTACATACAATGAGCAGTTCTTC.